This T cell receptor (beta chain) was found in a study of CD8 T cells in Susac syndrome. This CDR3 has 14 residues. Germline lookup yields CDR1 DFQATT and CDR2 SNEGSKA (reference sequence). V lost 1 base and J lost 7; bases outside the gene matches: 10. Reverse transcription of about 0.45 to 1 ug RNA was performed with random hexamers. The CDR3 of TCR beta was amplified by immunoSEQ multiplex PCR across 54 Vbeta and 13 Jbeta. MiXCR, run by TCRdb on the immunoSEQ multiplex PCR reads, gives a single entry per CDR3 protein. The sample lists fewer than 35,000 distinct CDR3 sequences, 90% to 95% occurring once. Peripheral blood CD8+ and CD4+ T cells were profiled by TCR beta sequencing. It was healthy donors who served as the controls, matched for age and sex. TEMRA cells were enriched by FACS, while CD8+ and CD4+ T cells were obtained through a negative isolation that was performed magnetically.

The source material was CD8+ T cells from PBMCs. The genes are TRBV20-1 and TRBJ2-7; 7 bases line up with TRBD1. The source is a human donor in good health. DNA for the CDR3: TGCAGTGCTAGAGCCCGGGACAGTGTCGTGGAGCAGTACTTC. Translated, it gives CSARARDSVVEQYF.